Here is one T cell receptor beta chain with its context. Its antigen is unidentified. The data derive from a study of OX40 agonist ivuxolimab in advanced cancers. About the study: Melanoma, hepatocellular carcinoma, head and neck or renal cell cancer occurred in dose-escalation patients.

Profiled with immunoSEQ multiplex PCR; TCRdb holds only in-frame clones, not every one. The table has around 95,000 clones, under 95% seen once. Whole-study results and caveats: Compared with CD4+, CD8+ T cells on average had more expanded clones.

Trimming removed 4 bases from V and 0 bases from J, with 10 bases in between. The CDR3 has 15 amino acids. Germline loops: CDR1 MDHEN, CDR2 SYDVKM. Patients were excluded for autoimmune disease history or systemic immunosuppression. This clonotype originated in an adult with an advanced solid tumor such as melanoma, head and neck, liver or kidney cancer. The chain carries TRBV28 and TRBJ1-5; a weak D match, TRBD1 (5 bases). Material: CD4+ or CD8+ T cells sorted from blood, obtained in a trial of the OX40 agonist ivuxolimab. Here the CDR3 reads CASSWDGSSNQPQHF. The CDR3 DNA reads TGTGCCAGCAGTTGGGACGGATCTAGCAATCAGCCCCAGCATTTT. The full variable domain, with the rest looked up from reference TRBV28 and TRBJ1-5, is DVKVTQSSRYLVKRTGEKVFLECVQDMDHENMFWYRQDPGLGLRLIYFSYDVKMKEKGDIPEGYSVSREKKERFSLILESASTNQTSMYLCASSWDGSSNQPQHFGDGTRLSIL.